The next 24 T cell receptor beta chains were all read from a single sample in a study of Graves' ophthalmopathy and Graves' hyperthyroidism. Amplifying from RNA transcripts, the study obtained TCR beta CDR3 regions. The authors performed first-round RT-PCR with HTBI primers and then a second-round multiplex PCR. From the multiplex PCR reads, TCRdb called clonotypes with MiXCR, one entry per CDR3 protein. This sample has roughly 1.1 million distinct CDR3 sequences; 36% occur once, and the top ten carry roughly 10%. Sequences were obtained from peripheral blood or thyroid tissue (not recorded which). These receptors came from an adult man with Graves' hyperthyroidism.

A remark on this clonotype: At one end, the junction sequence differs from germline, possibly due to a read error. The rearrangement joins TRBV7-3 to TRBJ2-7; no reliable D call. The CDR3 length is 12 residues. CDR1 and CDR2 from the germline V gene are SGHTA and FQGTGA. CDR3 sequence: CVSSPGRYEQYF. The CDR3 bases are TGTGTCAGCAGCCCCGGCCGTTACGAGCAGTACTTC.

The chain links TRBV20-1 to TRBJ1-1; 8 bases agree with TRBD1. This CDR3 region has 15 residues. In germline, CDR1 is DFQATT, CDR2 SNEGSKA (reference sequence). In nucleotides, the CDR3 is TGCAGCGACTTGCCAGGGGGCGAAGTGAACACTGAAGCTTTCTTT. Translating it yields CSDLPGGEVNTEAFF.

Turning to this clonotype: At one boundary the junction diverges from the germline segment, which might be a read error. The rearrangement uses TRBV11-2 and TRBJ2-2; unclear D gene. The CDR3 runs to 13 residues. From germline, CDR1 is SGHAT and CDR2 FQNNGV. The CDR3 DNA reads TGTGCCAGCAGCGGGGTTAGGACCGGAGAGCTGTTTTTT. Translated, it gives CASSGVRTGELFF.

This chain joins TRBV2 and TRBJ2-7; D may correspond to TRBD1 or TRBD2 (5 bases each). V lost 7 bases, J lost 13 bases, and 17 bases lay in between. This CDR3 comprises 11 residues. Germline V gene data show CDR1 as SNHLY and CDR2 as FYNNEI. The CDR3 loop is CASTGRDAVYF. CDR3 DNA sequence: TGTGCCAGCACCGGCCGGGACGCGGTCTACTTC.

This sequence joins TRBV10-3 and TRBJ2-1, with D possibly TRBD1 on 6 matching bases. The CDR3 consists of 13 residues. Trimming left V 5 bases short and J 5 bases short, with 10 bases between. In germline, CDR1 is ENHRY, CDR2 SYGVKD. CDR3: CAISLTGNNEQFF. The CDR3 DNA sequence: TGTGCCATCAGTTTGACAGGTAACAATGAGCAGTTCTTC.

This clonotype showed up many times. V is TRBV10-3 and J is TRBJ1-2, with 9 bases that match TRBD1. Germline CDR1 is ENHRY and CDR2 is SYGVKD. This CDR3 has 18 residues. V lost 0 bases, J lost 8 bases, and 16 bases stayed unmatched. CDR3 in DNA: TGTGCCATCAGTGAGTCGATCAGACCAGGGACAGGGTCGGACGGCTACACCTTC. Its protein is CAISESIRPGTGSDGYTF.

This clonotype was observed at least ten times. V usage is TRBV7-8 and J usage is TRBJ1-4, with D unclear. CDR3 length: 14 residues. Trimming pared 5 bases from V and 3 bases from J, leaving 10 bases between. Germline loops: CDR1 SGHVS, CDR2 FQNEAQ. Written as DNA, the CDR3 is TGTGCCAGCAGCCCGGAGAGAGCTAATGAAAAACTGTTTTTT. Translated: CASSPERANEKLFF.

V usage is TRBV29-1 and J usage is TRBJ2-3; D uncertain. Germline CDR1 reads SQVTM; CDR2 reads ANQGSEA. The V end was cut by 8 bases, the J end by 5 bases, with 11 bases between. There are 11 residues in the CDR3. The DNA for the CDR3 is TGCAGCTCTGAGTCTCTAGATACGCAGTATTTT. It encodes CSSESLDTQYF.

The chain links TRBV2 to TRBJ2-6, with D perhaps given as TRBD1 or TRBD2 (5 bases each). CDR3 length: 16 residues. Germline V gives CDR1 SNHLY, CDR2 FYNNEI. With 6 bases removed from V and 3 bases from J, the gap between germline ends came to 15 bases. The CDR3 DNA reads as TGTGCCAGCAGGGCCGGGACCGCATTTGGGGCCAACGTCCTGACTTTC. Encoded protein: CASRAGTAFGANVLTF.

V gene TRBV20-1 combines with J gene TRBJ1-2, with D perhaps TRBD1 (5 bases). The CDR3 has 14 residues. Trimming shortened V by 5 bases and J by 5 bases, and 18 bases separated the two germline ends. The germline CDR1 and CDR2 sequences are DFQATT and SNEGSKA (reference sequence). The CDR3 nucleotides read TGCAGTGCTTTACGGGGGAACCGGGGATATGGCTACACCTTC. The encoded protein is CSALRGNRGYGYTF.

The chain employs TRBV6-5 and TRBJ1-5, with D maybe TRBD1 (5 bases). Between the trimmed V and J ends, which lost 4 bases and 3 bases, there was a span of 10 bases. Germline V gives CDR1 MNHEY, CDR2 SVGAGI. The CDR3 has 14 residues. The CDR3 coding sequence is TGTGCCAGCAGTTGGTCGGGGGTCAATCAGCCCCAGCATTTT. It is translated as CASSWSGVNQPQHF.

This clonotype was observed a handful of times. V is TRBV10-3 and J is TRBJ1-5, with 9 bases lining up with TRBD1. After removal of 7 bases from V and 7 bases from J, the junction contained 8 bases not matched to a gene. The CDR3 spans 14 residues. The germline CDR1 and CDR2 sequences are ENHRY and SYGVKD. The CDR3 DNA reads TGTGCCATCAAGGGACAGGGTTTATACCAGCCCCAGCATTTT. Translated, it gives CAIKGQGLYQPQHF.

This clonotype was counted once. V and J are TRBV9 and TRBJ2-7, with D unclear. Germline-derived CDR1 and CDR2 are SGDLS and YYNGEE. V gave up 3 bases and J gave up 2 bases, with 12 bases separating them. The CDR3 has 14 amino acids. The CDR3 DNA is TGTGCCAGCAGCGCCTCTAGGAGTCCCTACGAGCAGTACTTC. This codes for CASSASRSPYEQYF.

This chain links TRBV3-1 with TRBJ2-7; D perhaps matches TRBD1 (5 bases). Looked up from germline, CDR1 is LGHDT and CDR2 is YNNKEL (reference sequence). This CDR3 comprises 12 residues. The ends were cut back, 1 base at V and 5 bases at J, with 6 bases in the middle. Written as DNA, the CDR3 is TGTGCCAGCAGCCAAGCAGGGAACGAGCAGTACTTC. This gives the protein CASSQAGNEQYF.

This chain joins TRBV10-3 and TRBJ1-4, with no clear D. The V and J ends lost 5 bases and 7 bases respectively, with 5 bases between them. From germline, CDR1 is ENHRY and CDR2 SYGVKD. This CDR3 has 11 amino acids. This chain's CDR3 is CAISTTEKLFF. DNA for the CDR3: TGTGCCATCAGTACAACTGAAAAACTGTTTTTT.

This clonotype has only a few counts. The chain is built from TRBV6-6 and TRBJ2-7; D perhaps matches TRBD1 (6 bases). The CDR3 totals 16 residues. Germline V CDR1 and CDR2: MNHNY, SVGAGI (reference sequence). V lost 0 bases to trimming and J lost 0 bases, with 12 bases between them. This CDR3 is CASSYSVGDTSYEQYF. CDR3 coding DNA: TGTGCCAGCAGTTACTCGGTGGGGGACACCTCCTACGAGCAGTACTTC.

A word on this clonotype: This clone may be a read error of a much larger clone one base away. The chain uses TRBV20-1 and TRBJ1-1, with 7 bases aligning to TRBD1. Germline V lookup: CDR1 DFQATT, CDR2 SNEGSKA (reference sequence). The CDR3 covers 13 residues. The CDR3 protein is CSVAGQLNIEAFF. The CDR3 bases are TGCAGTGTAGCGGGACAGTTGAACATTGAAGCTTTCTTT.

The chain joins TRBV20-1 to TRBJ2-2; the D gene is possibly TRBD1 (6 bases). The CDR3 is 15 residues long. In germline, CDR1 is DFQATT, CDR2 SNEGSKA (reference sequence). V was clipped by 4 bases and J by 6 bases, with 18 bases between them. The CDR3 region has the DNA TGCAGTGCTAAAAAGACAGGACTCAACCCCGGGGAGCTGTTTTTT. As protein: CSAKKTGLNPGELFF.

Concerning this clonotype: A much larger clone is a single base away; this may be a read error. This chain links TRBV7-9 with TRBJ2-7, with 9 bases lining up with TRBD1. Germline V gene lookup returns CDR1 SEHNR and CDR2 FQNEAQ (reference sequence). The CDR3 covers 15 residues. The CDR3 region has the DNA TGTGCCAGCAGCCCGACAGGGGGTCGAGGCTACGAGCGGTACTTC. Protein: CASSPTGGRGYERYF.

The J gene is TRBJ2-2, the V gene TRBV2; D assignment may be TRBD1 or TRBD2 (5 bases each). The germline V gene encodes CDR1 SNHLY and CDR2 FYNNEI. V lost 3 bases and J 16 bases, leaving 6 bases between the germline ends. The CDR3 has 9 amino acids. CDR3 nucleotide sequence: TGTGCCAGCAGTGAGGGACGGTTTTTT. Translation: CASSEGRFF.

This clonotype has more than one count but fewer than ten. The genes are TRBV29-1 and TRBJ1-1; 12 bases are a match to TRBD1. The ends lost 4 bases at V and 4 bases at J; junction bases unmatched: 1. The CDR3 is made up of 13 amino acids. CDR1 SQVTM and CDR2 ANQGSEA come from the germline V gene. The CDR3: CSVGGQGATEAFF. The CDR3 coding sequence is TGCAGCGTTGGGGGACAGGGGGCCACTGAAGCTTTCTTT.

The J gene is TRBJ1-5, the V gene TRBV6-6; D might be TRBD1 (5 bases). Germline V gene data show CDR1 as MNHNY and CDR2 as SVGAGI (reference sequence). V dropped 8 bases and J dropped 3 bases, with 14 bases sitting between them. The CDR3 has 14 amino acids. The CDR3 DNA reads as TGTGCCAGCGAAAAGACAGTTCCCAATCAGCCCCAGCATTTT. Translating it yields CASEKTVPNQPQHF.

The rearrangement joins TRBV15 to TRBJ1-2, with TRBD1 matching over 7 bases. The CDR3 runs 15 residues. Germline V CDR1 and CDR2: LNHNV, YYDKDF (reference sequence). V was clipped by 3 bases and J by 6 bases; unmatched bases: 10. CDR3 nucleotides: TGTGCCACCAGCAGCACGACAGGGAGGGGCGATGGCTACACCTTC. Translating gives CATSSTTGRGDGYTF.

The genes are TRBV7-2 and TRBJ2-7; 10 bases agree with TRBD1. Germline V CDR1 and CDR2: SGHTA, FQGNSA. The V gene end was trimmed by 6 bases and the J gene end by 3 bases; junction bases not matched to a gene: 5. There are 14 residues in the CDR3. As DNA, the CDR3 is TGTGCCAGCAGACAGGGACAGGGGTTCTACGAGCAGTACTTC. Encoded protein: CASRQGQGFYEQYF.